This record looks at one T cell receptor beta chain sequence and its context. The clone's antigen remains unknown. There are no base qualities to consult, and no much larger clone falls within one base. The library relied on the immunoSEQ multiplex PCR assay. The table was pulled from immuneACCESS by TCRdb, which kept in-frame rearrangements only. Such tables lose some clones; where checked, under half of the loss comes from unresolved V genes, and the rest has no known cause. The table for this sample lists around 200,000 clones; over 80% of them were counted only once. More than 1.2% of the sample rests with the top ten. The entry originates in a study of control samples from healthy donors and cancer patients (dated by TCRdb to about 2020). The receptor's source is a man in his late teens or twenties in good health. Sequencing used blood.

The DNA sequence is given as TGTGCCAGTAGTAGACAGCGTGGGGGCGGTCGCAATGAGCAGTTCTTC. Translated, this is CASSRQRGGGRNEQFF. The rearrangement joined TRBV19 to TRBJ2-1; matching of 6 bases hints at TRBD1 as the D gene. The CDR3 sequence holds 16 residues, the cysteine and phenylalanine included. Of the read, only the CDR3 DNA is kept; its 48 bases are in frame from base 1. Between the V and J ends, shortened by 4 bases and 6 bases respectively, the junction contains 19 bases. The CDR1 and CDR2 encoded by the germline V gene (reference sequence) are LNHDA and SQIVND.